This TCR beta chain was identified during a study of blood T cell repertoires in COVID-19 (dated by TCRdb to 2019 to 2021). Describing the broader study: The collaborator samples originated in the United States, Italy and Spain and spanned the acute and convalescent phases of COVID-19. The prospective study material was composed of cDNA or gDNA derived from T cells, B-cell-depleted T cells, or PBMCs. Subjects who had been exposed to COVID-19, were actively infected with it, or had recovered from it provided the deeply sampled blood TCRbeta repertoires that made up the dataset. The repertoires were released in a freely available public database meant as a resource for research on the immune response to SARS-CoV-2. The samples were drawn from the first 160 participants of the ongoing ImmuneRACE study and from under 1,500 subjects provided by 6 global collaborators. Nearly every sample came with metadata listing a de-identified subject ID, COVID-19 status, age in years and sex. Where available, HLA class I and class II types were taken from metadata supplied by the sample provider and were not determined by assay-based typing. The study at large found these results: Clinical and demographic metadata were provided uncurated, with the amount varying by source and participant.

Whole blood was collected in K2EDTA tubes by collaborating institutions according to the institutions' own protocols. For TCRbeta analysis, collaborators shipped samples as frozen whole blood, isolated PBMCs, or DNA extracted from either of those sample types. TCRbeta CDR3 regions were amplified from genomic DNA by means of the immunoSEQ Assay, a bias-controlled multiplex PCR. The published analysis was carried out like this. Within the assay, amplification of reference gene primers was used to estimate how many nucleated cells each sample contained. Sequence reads were collapsed and filtered to measure the absolute abundance of every unique TCRbeta CDR3 rearrangement. Productive Simpson clonality was computed per sample as the square root of Simpson's diversity index over productive rearrangements. The table was pulled from immuneACCESS by TCRdb, which kept in-frame rearrangements only. Such tables lose some clones; where checked, under half of the loss comes from unresolved V genes, and the rest has no known cause. V, J and clone size are taken as reported in that table, and D and trimming were inferred from the DNA itself. In this sample the table shows 140,000 to 150,000 clones, over 70% of which occur a single time. The ten most abundant clones make up around 1.8% of the sample.

Notes on this clone: Its binding antigen is unknown. No base-level quality is on record; no much larger clone is a single base apart.

The trim is 0 bases for V and 13 bases for J, with a gap of 17 bases between the germline ends. CDR1 and CDR2 (SGHRS, YFSETQ) derive from the germline V gene. From cysteine to phenylalanine, the CDR3 is 14 amino acids long. Here the CDR3 DNA is all that survives: 42 bases in frame from base 1. Sequencing was done on a sample of peripheral blood. The rearrangement joined TRBV5-1 to TRBJ2-1, with the D gene too uncertain to name. This clonotype was obtained from a woman aged 60 to 75 with acute or convalescent COVID-19. The CDR3 corresponds to CASSLDVTPSPQFF. The nucleotide sequence is TGCGCCAGCAGCTTGGATGTGACACCCTCTCCCCAGTTCTTC. Joined to the reference TRBV5-1 and TRBJ2-1 proteins, this CDR3 gives the full variable domain: KAGVTQTPRYLIKTRGQQVTLSCSPISGHRSVSWYQQTPGQGLQFLFEYFSETQRNKGNFPGRFSGRQFSNSRSEMNVSTLELGDSALYLCASSLDVTPSPQFFGPGTRLTVL.